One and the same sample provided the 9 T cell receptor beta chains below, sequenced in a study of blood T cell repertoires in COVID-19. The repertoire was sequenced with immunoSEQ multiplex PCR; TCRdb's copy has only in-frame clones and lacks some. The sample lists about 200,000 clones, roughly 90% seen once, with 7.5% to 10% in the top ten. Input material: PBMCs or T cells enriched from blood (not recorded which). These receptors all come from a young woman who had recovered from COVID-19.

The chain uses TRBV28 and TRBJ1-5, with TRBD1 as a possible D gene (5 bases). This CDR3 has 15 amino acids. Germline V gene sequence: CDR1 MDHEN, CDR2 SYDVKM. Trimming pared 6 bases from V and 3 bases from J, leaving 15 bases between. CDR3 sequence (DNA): TGTGCCAGCAGCGCGGGGCAACTTATCAATCAGCCCCAGCATTTT. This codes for CASSAGQLINQPQHF.

The chain's CDR3 is CSASRSGGSDEQFF. The CDR3 DNA reads TGCAGTGCTAGTAGGTCAGGGGGTTCGGATGAGCAGTTCTTC. This chain links TRBV20-1 with TRBJ2-1; 7 bases align to TRBD1. Germline values: CDR1 DFQATT, CDR2 SNEGSKA (reference sequence). The trim removed 3 bases at V and 8 bases at J, leaving 10 bases unmatched. The CDR3 runs 14 residues.

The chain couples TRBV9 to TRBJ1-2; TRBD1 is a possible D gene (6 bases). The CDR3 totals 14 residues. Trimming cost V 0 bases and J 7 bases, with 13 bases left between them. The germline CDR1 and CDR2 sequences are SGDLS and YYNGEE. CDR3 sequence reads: CASSVEGDLGGYTF. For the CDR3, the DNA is TGTGCCAGCAGCGTAGAGGGGGACCTGGGTGGCTACACCTTC.

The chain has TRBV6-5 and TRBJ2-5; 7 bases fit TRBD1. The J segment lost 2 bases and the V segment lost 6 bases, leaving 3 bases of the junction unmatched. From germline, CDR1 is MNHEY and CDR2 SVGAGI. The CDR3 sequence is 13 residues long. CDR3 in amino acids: CASSVDRQETQYF. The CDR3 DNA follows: TGTGCCAGCAGCGTGGACAGGCAAGAGACCCAGTACTTC.

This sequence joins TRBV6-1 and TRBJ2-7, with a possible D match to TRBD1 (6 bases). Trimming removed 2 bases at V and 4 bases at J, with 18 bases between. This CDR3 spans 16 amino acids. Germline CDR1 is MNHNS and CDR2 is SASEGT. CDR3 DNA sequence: TGTGCCAGCAGTGAACCTTCCTGGGACATGCGGTACGAGCAGTACTTC. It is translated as CASSEPSWDMRYEQYF.

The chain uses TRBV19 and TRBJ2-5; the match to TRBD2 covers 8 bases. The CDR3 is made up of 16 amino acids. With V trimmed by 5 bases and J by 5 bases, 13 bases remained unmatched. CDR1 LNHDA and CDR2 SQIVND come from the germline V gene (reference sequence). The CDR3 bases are TGTGCCAGTAGTGTGTATGGCGCGGGGGGTCTCGAGACCCAGTACTTC. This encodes CASSVYGAGGLETQYF.

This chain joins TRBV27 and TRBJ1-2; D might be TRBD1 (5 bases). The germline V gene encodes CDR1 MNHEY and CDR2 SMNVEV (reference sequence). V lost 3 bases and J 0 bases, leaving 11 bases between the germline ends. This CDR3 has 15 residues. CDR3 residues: CASSFYKGTNYGYTF. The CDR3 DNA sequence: TGTGCCAGCAGTTTTTACAAGGGGACTAACTATGGCTACACCTTC.

CDR3 in amino acids: CASSLGQMVTDTQYF. CDR3 in DNA: TGCGCCAGCAGCTTGGGACAGATGGTCACAGATACGCAGTATTTT. This chain links TRBV5-1 with TRBJ2-3; D is possibly TRBD1 (5 bases). The V end was cut by 0 bases, the J end by 2 bases, with 10 bases between. CDR1 is SGHRS, CDR2 YFSETQ, per germline. CDR3 length: 15 residues.

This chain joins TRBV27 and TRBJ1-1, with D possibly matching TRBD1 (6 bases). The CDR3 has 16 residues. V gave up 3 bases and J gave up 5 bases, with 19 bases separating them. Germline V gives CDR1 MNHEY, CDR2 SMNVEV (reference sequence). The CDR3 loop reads CASSFVGATGRTEAFF. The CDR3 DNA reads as TGTGCCAGCAGTTTCGTCGGCGCTACAGGGAGAACTGAAGCTTTCTTT.